The present entry profiles one TCR beta chain with its context. Its target is unknown. As for treatment: 19 received Ad26.COV2.S at low or high dose, single or two shots; 5 received placebo; per-sample allocation not given. The samples were gathered on day 63 after the first injection of vaccine or placebo. The data derive from a study of Ad26.COV2.S vaccination and SARS-CoV-2 variants. Study overall: The Ad26.COV2.S arm of the COV1001 trial was where the donor was placed. Each vaccinee took Ad26.COV2.S intramuscularly, once or twice 56 days apart.

The V gene's germline CDR1 is SNHLY and CDR2 FYNNEI. V was pared by 5 bases and J by 0 bases, with 7 bases between. CDR3 size: 13 residues. Some clones are missing from TCRdb's copy, which holds only in-frame ones; the method was immunoSEQ multiplex PCR. In the table there are hundreds of thousands of clones, roughly 89% of which are singletons. Broader study findings: It is possible that the TCR breadth and depth analyses underestimated the total T cell responses. People who got the vaccine had more spike-specific TCR breadth than people who got placebo.

This clonotype was sampled from a person between 18 and 60 years old who received the Ad26.COV2.S COVID-19 vaccine or a placebo. The starting material was peripheral blood, obtained in a trial of Ad26.COV2.S vaccine versus placebo. The chain combines TRBV2 with TRBJ1-1, with no clear D. The CDR3 sequence: CASSSQMNTEAFF. The CDR3 DNA is TGTGCCAGCAGTTCCCAGATGAACACTGAAGCTTTCTTT.